Listed here are 24 T cell receptor beta chains from one sample, sequenced in a study of blood T cell repertoires in COVID-19. Libraries were prepared by immunoSEQ multiplex PCR; TCRdb keeps only in-frame clonotypes and omits some of them. In the table there are fewer than 500,000 clones, around 87% of which are singletons. Sequenced sample: PBMCs or T cells enriched from blood (not recorded which). The receptors were gathered from a woman in her thirties with acute COVID-19.

The chain links TRBV19 to TRBJ1-5; D is possibly TRBD1 (5 bases). The V and J ends lost 6 bases and 0 bases respectively, with 18 bases between them. The CDR3 consists of 17 residues. CDR1 and CDR2 from the germline V gene are LNHDA and SQIVND (reference sequence). The CDR3 nucleotides are TGTGCCAGTAGCATCGCCTCCGGGGGAGCTAGCAATCAGCCCCAGCATTTT. Its translation: CASSIASGGASNQPQHF.

This clone was observed once. The rearrangement uses TRBV10-2 and TRBJ2-2, with a tentative D call TRBD1 (5 bases). The CDR3 consists of 14 residues. Germline assignment: CDR1 WSHSY and CDR2 SAAADI. Trimming shortened V by 3 bases and J by 6 bases, and 11 bases separated the two germline ends. The chain's CDR3 is CASSEDWGAGELFF. The DNA of the CDR3 is TGCGCCAGCAGTGAAGATTGGGGCGCCGGGGAGCTGTTTTTT.

The CDR3 loop is CASSLKQGHQPQHF. CDR3 in DNA: TGTGCCAGCAGCTTGAAGCAGGGCCATCAGCCCCAGCATTTT. The gene calls are TRBV5-5 and TRBJ1-5; TRBD1 is a possible D gene (5 bases). This CDR3 has 14 amino acids. Germline CDR1 reads SGHKS; CDR2 reads YYEKEE (reference sequence). Trimming removed 1 base at V and 5 bases at J, with 10 bases between. The full variable domain, rest sourced from reference TRBV5-5 and TRBJ1-5, is DAGVTQSPTHLIKTRGQQVTLRCSPISGHKSVSWYQQVLGQGPQFIFQYYEKEERGRGNFPDRFSARQFPNYSSELNVNALLLGDSALYLCASSLKQGHQPQHFGDGTRLSIL.

J is TRBJ1-1 and V is TRBV14, with unresolved D. Trimming stripped 0 bases from V and 10 bases from J, with 12 bases between. Germline V CDR1 and CDR2: SGHDN, FVKESK. This CDR3 is 13 amino acids long. The CDR3 nucleotides are TGTGCCAGCAGCCAAGATGAGTTAACGGTAGCTTTCTTT. Amino acid sequence: CASSQDELTVAFF.

The chain uses TRBV19 and TRBJ2-4; D gene uncertain. Germline loops: CDR1 LNHDA, CDR2 SQIVND (reference sequence). The CDR3 length is 16 residues. The V gene lost 0 bases and the J gene lost 4 bases, with 13 bases spanning the gap. The DNA of the CDR3 is TGTGCCAGTAGTATAGAGTTACATTCCCCTAAAAACATTCAGTACTTC. Its protein is CASSIELHSPKNIQYF. Looking up the rest from reference TRBV19 and TRBJ2-4 gives the full variable domain: DGGITQSPKYLFRKEGQNVTLSCEQNLNHDAMYWYRQDPGQGLRLIYYSQIVNDFQKGDIAEGYSVSREKKESFPLTVTSAQKNPTAFYLCASSIELHSPKNIQYFGAGTRLSVL.

The V and J genes are TRBV9 and TRBJ1-1; D ambiguous. V gave up 4 bases and J gave up 8 bases, with 12 bases separating them. The CDR3 totals 12 residues. Germline CDR1 SGDLS, CDR2 YYNGEE. Here the CDR3 DNA reads TGTGCCAGCAGCCCTAGAACGGCGGAAGCTTTCTTT. Residues: CASSPRTAEAFF.

CDR3 DNA sequence: TGTGCCAGCAGCGGAATTAGCGGGGGGGCGACAGATACGCAGTATTTT. It yields the protein CASSGISGGATDTQYF. J is TRBJ2-3 and V is TRBV9; TRBD2 matches 11 bases. In germline, CDR1 is SGDLS, CDR2 YYNGEE. CDR3 size: 16 residues. Germline trimming cut 3 bases from V and 3 bases from J; bases unmatched to any gene: 6.

V is TRBV18 and J is TRBJ2-7; 7 bases are a match to TRBD1. Germline V CDR1 and CDR2: KGHSH, LQKENI. The CDR3 contains 15 residues. Germline trimming cut 1 base from V and 3 bases from J; bases unmatched to any gene: 6. DNA of the CDR3: TGTGCCAGCTCACCACAAGGGACAGCAGGCTACGAGCAGTACTTC. Translated: CASSPQGTAGYEQYF.

J is TRBJ2-2 and V is TRBV29-1, with TRBD1 identical over 10 bases. The CDR3 loop spans 19 amino acids. The trim removed 5 bases at V and 7 bases at J, leaving 22 bases unmatched. From germline, CDR1 is SQVTM and CDR2 ANQGSEA. The CDR3 DNA is TGCAGCGTTTCCCCATTTAAACTTCCGGGACAGGGGCGCGGCGGGGAGCTGTTTTTT. Protein: CSVSPFKLPGQGRGGELFF.

The chain is built from TRBV27 and TRBJ1-2, with D perhaps TRBD1 (5 bases). CDR1 MNHEY and CDR2 SMNVEV come from the germline V gene (reference sequence). The V end was cut by 4 bases, the J end by 4 bases, with 19 bases between. This CDR3 comprises 16 residues. The CDR3 DNA sequence: TGTGCCAGCAGTTCCGGGACTCGGAGTCCGGGCTATGGCTACACCTTC. Its protein is CASSSGTRSPGYGYTF.

The gene calls are TRBV29-1 and TRBJ2-6, with D perhaps matching TRBD1 (5 bases). The ends were cut back, 0 bases at V and 4 bases at J, with 16 bases in the middle. Germline-derived CDR1 and CDR2 are SQVTM and ANQGSEA. This CDR3 contains 17 residues. Written as DNA, the CDR3 is TGCAGCGTTGAAGATATAGCCCCAGGGTCAGGGGCCAACGTCCTGACTTTC. It translates to CSVEDIAPGSGANVLTF.

The chain combines TRBV27 with TRBJ1-2; possibly TRBD1 for D (6 bases). The CDR3 extends over 14 amino acids. V gave up 7 bases and J gave up 5 bases, with 17 bases separating them. Germline values: CDR1 MNHEY, CDR2 SMNVEV (reference sequence). Here the CDR3 reads CASTDPGGSYGYTF. The CDR3 DNA reads as TGTGCCAGCACTGATCCGGGGGGCTCGTATGGCTACACCTTC.

The chain combines TRBV4-1 with TRBJ2-2; 10 bases line up with TRBD1. This CDR3 comprises 18 residues. Germline-derived CDR1 and CDR2 are MGHRA and YSYEKL. After removal of 0 bases from V and 1 base from J, the junction contained 5 bases not matched to a gene. Here the CDR3 reads CASSQDHGTGVNTGELFF. For the CDR3, the DNA is TGCGCCAGCAGCCAAGATCACGGGACAGGGGTGAACACCGGGGAGCTGTTTTTT.

The chain employs TRBV5-1 and TRBJ1-4; 8 nucleotides match TRBD1. Unmatched junction bases numbered 6, after V lost 5 bases and J lost 3 bases. There are 15 residues in the CDR3. Germline assignment: CDR1 SGHRS and CDR2 YFSETQ. This CDR3 reads CASRRTGGANEKLFF. DNA of the CDR3: TGCGCCAGCAGACGAACAGGGGGTGCTAATGAAAAACTGTTTTTT. Together with reference TRBV5-1 and TRBJ1-4, the CDR3 gives the full variable domain: KAGVTQTPRYLIKTRGQQVTLSCSPISGHRSVSWYQQTPGQGLQFLFEYFSETQRNKGNFPGRFSGRQFSNSRSEMNVSTLELGDSALYLCASRRTGGANEKLFFGSGTQLSVL.

J is TRBJ2-1 and V is TRBV7-9; 11 bases agree with TRBD2. V shed 3 bases, J shed 5 bases, and the junction held 6 bases outside the gene matches. The V gene's germline CDR1 is SEHNR and CDR2 FQNEAQ (reference sequence). The CDR3 is 16 residues long. The DNA of the CDR3 is TGTGCCAGCAGCTTCCTAGCGGGAGGCGGTCACAATGAGCAGTTCTTC. It yields the protein CASSFLAGGGHNEQFF.

This chain links TRBV7-9 with TRBJ2-1; D is perhaps TRBD2 (5 bases). This CDR3 contains 18 residues. Trimming removed 0 bases at V and 0 bases at J, with 15 bases between. The germline gives CDR1 SEHNR, CDR2 FQNEAQ (reference sequence). The CDR3 spells CASSLAHNLANSYNEQFF. The CDR3 DNA reads as TGTGCCAGCAGCTTAGCCCATAATCTAGCCAACTCCTACAATGAGCAGTTCTTC.

The rearrangement links TRBV5-1 to TRBJ1-1; a weak D match, TRBD1 (5 bases). From germline, CDR1 is SGHRS and CDR2 YFSETQ. Trimming pared 3 bases from V and 1 base from J, leaving 7 bases between. This CDR3 region has 13 residues. CDR3 DNA sequence: TGCGCCAGCAGCTGGAGGGGGAACACTGAAGCTTTCTTT. Translated: CASSWRGNTEAFF.

The V call is TRBV11-2, the J call TRBJ1-2; 7 bases line up with TRBD1. The J segment lost 7 bases and the V segment lost 5 bases, leaving 4 bases of the junction unmatched. CDR3 length: 12 residues. Germline CDR1 and CDR2: SGHAT and FQNNGV. For the CDR3, the DNA is TGTGCCAGCAGCGAGTACAGGGGTGGCTACACCTTC. Translating it yields CASSEYRGGYTF.

The rearrangement links TRBV6-5 to TRBJ1-3; D not certain. The CDR3 consists of 12 residues. Germline V gives CDR1 MNHEY, CDR2 SVGAGI. Trimming took off 6 bases at V and 8 bases at J, with 11 bases between the two ends. DNA for the CDR3: TGTGCCAGCAGAGTGAAAGAGGACACCATATATTTT. This encodes CASRVKEDTIYF.

About this clone itself: Mismatch with germline at one junction end may stem from a read error. The chain employs TRBV9 and TRBJ1-6; TRBD1 agrees at 12 bases. This CDR3 contains 15 residues. Germline V gene data show CDR1 as SGDLS and CDR2 as YYNGEE. The CDR3 is CASSLTGTGGSLLHF. CDR3 bases: TGTGCCAGCAGCTTAACCGGGACAGGGGGCTCACTCCTCCACTTT.

This clone was detected once. The chain couples TRBV5-1 to TRBJ1-5; a weak D match, TRBD1 (6 bases). V was cut by 4 bases and J by 1 base, with 12 bases left in between. The CDR3 spans 15 residues. Germline V gives CDR1 SGHRS, CDR2 YFSETQ. CDR3 nucleotides: TGCGCCAGCAGCAACCAGGGGTGGAGCAATCAGCCCCAGCATTTT. Amino acid sequence: CASSNQGWSNQPQHF.

The chain has TRBV5-1 and TRBJ1-3; no clear D. V lost 6 bases and J lost 2, with 18 bases in between. This CDR3 contains 16 residues. Per germline, CDR1 SGHRS and CDR2 YFSETQ. The CDR3 loop is CASTLGPGSAGNTIYF. CDR3 DNA sequence: TGCGCCAGCACCCTTGGTCCGGGGTCGGCTGGAAACACCATATATTTT.

The chain joins TRBV9 to TRBJ2-2; 9 bases align to TRBD1. V was clipped by 1 base and J by 2 bases; unmatched bases: 6. The CDR3 has 17 residues. Germline assignment: CDR1 SGDLS and CDR2 YYNGEE. The CDR3 sequence is CASSVRGQGSNTGELFF. DNA of the CDR3: TGTGCCAGCAGCGTACGCGGACAGGGGTCTAACACCGGGGAGCTGTTTTTT.

V usage is TRBV12-5 and J usage is TRBJ2-2, with 12 bases fitting TRBD2. Germline values: CDR1 LGHNT, CDR2 FRNRAP. The trim removed 2 bases at V and 4 bases at J, leaving 2 bases unmatched. The CDR3 sequence is 16 residues long. The CDR3 coding sequence is TGTGCTAGTGGTTTGACTAGCGGGGGGCGCACCGGGGAGCTGTTTTTT. This gives the protein CASGLTSGGRTGELFF.